One and the same sample provided the 6 T cell receptor beta chains below, sequenced in a study of blood T cell repertoires in COVID-19. Libraries were prepared by immunoSEQ multiplex PCR; TCRdb keeps only in-frame clonotypes and omits some of them. Among over 80,000 clones listed, about 88% were seen once. The sample consisted of peripheral blood. These receptors originate from a man over 45 with acute or convalescent COVID-19.

This sequence joins TRBV5-5 and TRBJ2-2; tentative D call: TRBD1 (7 bases). Trimming left V 3 bases short and J 2 bases short, with 14 bases between. Germline loops: CDR1 SGHKS, CDR2 YYEKEE (reference sequence). This CDR3 has 16 amino acids. DNA for the CDR3: TGTGCCAGCAGCTGGCGGGGACAGAGCAACACCGGGGAGCTGTTTTTT. Translation: CASSWRGQSNTGELFF.

CDR3 in amino acids: CASRPSGGVQETQYF. The CDR3 nucleotides read TGCGCCAGCAGACCCAGCGGGGGGGTACAAGAGACCCAGTACTTC. The rearrangement joins TRBV5-1 to TRBJ2-5, with TRBD2 matching 10 bases. Germline V gene sequence: CDR1 SGHRS, CDR2 YFSETQ. This CDR3 has 15 amino acids. V gave up 5 bases and J gave up 2 bases; unmatched junction bases: 6.

The chain has TRBV6-5 and TRBJ2-3; D perhaps matches TRBD2 (6 bases). Between the trimmed V and J ends, which lost 0 bases and 14 bases, there was a span of 12 bases. The CDR3 spans 12 residues. Germline CDR1 MNHEY, CDR2 SVGAGI. CDR3 coding DNA: TGTGCCAGCAGTTACTCGGGGACTGGGCTGTATTTT. This encodes CASSYSGTGLYF.

The gene calls are TRBV7-7 and TRBJ2-5; D remains ambiguous. In germline, CDR1 is SSHAT, CDR2 FNYEAQ (reference sequence). There are 13 residues in the CDR3. V lost 6 bases to trimming and J lost 2 bases, with 10 bases between them. The CDR3 bases are TGTGCCAGCAGTTCCCAGGATCAAGAGACCCAGTACTTC. Protein: CASSSQDQETQYF.

The chain recombines TRBV5-4 with TRBJ2-2; TRBD1 might be the D (5 bases). This CDR3 has 13 residues. Germline lookup yields CDR1 SGHNT and CDR2 YYREEE (reference sequence). V shed 10 bases and J shed 2 bases, with 12 bases lying between them. The CDR3 is CASRGTNTGELFF. CDR3 bases: TGTGCCTCAAGGGGCACCAACACCGGGGAGCTGTTTTTT.

The V gene is TRBV5-1, the J gene TRBJ2-3, with 8 positions matching TRBD2. The CDR3 length is 16 residues. The germline V gene has CDR1 SGHRS and CDR2 YFSETQ. Germline trimming cut 0 bases from V and 1 base from J; bases unmatched to any gene: 4. CDR3 DNA: TGCGCCAGCAGCTTGGTCGGGGGGGCCGGCACAGATACGCAGTATTTT. This encodes CASSLVGGAGTDTQYF.